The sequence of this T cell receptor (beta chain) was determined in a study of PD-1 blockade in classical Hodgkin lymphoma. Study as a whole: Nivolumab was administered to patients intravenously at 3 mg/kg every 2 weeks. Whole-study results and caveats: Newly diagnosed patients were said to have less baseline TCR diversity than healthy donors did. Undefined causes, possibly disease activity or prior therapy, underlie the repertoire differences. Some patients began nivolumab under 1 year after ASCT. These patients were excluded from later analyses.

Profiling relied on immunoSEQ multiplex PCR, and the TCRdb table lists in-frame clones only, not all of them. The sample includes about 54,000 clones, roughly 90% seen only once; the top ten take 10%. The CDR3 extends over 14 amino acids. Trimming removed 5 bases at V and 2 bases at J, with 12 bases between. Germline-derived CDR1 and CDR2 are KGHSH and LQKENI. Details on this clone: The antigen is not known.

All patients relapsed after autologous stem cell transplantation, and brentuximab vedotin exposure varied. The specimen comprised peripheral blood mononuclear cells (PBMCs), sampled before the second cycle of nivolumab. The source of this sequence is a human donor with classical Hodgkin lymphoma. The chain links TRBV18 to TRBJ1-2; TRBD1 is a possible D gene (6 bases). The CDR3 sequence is CASSDRQENYGYTF. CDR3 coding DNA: TGTGCCAGCTCAGATCGACAGGAGAACTATGGCTACACCTTC.